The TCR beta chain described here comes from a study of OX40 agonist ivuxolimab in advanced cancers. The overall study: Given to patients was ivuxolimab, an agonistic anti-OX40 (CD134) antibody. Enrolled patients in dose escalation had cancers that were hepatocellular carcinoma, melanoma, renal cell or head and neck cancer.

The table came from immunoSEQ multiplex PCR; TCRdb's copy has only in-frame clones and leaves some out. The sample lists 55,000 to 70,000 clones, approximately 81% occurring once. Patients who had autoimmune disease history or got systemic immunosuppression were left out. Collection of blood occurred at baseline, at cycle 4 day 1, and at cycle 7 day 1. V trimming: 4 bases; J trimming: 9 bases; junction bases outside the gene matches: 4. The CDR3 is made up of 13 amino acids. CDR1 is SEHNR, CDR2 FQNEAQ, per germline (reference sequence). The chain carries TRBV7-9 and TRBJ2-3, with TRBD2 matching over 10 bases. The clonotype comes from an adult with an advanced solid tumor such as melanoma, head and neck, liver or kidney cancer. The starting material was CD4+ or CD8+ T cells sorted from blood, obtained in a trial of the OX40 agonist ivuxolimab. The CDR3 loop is CASSSGLAATQYF. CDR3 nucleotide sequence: TGTGCCAGCAGCTCAGGACTAGCGGCCACGCAGTATTTT.